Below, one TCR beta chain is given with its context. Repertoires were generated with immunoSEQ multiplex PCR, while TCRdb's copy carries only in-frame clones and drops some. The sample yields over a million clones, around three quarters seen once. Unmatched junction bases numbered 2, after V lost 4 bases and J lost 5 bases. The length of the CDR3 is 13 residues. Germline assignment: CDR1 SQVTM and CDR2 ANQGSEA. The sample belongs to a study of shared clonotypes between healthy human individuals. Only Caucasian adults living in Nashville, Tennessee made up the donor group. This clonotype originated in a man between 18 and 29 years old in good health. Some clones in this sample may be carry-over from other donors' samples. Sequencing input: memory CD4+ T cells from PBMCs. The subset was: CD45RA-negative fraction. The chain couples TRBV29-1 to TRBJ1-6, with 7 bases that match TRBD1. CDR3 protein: CSVGQGDNSPLHF. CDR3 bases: TGCAGCGTTGGACAGGGCGATAATTCACCCCTCCACTTT.